This T cell receptor (beta chain) was obtained from a study of Graves' ophthalmopathy and Graves' hyperthyroidism. At the level of the study: Upon initial diagnosis and before any treatment, peripheral blood was collected. Findings and limits, study-wide: Among thyroid clonotypes expanded above 0.001 frequency, most also appeared in blood.

The V gene lost 1 base and the J gene lost 0 bases, with 10 bases spanning the gap. The CDR3 runs to 15 residues. Germline CDR1 KGHSH, CDR2 LQKENI. Notes on this clonotype: The target antigen is unknown.

Amplification of TCR beta CDR3 regions used RNA transcripts. HTBI primers were used in a first-round RT-PCR, which preceded a second-round multiplex PCR. TCRdb analysed the multiplex PCR reads with MiXCR anew, one entry per CDR3 protein. The sample has about 410,000 distinct CDR3 sequences, 18% seen once. All donors with ophthalmopathy were recorded as having moderate-to-severe activity, CAS ≥3, NOSPECS ≥4 and a duration under 3 months. Exclusion applied to patients with other autoimmune diseases, uncontrolled infections, pregnancy or lactation. The receptor was isolated from a young woman with Graves' ophthalmopathy. Sequencing used peripheral blood. The chain links TRBV18 to TRBJ2-7; D is possibly TRBD2 (6 bases). The CDR3 DNA follows: TGTGCCAGCTCACCACGGGACTCTCTCTCCTACGAGCAGTACTTC. Its protein is CASSPRDSLSYEQYF. The variable domain in full, with the rest retrieved from reference TRBV18 and TRBJ2-7, is NAGVMQNPRHLVRRRGQEARLRCSPMKGHSHVYWYRQLPEEGLKFMVYLQKENIIDESGMPKERFSAEFPKEGPSILRIQQVVRGDSAAYFCASSPRDSLSYEQYFGPGTRLTVT.